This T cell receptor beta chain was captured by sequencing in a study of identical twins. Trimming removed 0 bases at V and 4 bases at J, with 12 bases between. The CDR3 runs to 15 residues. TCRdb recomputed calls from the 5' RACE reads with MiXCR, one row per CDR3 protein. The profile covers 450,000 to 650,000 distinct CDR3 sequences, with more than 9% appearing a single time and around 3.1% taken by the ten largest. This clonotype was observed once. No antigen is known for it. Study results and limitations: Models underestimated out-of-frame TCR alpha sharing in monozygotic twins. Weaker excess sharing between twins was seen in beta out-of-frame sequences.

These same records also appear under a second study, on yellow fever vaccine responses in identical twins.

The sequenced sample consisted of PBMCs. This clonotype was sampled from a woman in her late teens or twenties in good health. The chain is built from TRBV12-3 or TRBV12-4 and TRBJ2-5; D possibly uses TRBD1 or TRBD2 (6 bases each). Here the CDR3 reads CASSLALGGRETQYF. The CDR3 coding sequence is TGTGCCAGCAGTTTAGCGCTAGGGGGGAGAGAGACCCAGTACTTC.